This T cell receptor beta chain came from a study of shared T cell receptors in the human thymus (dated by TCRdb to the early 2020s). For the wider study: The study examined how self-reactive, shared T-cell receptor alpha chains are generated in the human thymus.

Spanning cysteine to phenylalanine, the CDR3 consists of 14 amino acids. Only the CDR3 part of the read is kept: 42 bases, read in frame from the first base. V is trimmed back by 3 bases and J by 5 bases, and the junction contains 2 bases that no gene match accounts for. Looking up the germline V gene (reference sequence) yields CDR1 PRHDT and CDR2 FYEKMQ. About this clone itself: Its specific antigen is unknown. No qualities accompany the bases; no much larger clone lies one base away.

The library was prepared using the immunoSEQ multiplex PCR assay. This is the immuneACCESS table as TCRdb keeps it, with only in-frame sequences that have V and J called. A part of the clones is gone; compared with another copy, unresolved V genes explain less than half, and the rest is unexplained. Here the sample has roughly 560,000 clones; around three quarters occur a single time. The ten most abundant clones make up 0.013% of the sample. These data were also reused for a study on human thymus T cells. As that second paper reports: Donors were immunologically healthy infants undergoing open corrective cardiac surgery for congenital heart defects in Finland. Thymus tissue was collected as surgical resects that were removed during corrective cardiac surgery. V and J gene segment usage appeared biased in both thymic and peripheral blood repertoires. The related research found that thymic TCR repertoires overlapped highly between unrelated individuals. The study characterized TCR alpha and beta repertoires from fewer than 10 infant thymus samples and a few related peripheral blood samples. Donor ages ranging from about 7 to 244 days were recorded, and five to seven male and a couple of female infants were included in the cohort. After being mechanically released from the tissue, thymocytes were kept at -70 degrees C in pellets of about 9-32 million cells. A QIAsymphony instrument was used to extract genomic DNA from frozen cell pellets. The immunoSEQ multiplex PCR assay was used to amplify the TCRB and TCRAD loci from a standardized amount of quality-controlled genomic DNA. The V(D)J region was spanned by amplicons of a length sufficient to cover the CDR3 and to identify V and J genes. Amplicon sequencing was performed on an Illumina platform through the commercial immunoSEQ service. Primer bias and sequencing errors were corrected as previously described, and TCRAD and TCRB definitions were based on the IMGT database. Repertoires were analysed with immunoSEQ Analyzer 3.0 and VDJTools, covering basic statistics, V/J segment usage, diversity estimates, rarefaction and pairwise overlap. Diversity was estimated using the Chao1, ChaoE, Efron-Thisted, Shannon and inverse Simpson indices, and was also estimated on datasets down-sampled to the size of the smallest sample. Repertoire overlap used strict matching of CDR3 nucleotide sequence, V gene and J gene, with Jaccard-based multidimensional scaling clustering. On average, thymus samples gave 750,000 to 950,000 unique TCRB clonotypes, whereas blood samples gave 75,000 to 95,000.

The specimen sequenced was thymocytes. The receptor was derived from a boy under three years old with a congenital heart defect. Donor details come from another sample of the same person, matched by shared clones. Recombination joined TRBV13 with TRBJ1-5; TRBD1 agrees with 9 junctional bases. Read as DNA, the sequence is TGTGCCAGCAGCTTTAGACAGGGGGATCAGCCCCAGCATTTT. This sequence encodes CASSFRQGDQPQHF.